This TCR beta chain was recovered during a study of blood T cells in healthy people across ages. This clonotype was seen more than once but under ten times. Through a sample-barcoded 5' primer and a J-beta primer mix, a second PCR was run for 7 to 11 cycles. Using its own MiXCR run on the 5' RACE reads, TCRdb lists one record per CDR3 protein. The table has 1.5 million to 1.8 million distinct CDR3 sequences, under 55% seen once. With V trimmed by 4 bases and J by 4 bases, 8 bases remained unmatched. The CDR3 totals 15 residues. CDR1 and CDR2 from the germline V gene are DFQATT and SNEGSKA (reference sequence).

This sequence was found in a woman aged 18-29 years in good health. The chain carries TRBV20-1 and TRBJ2-1, with TRBD2 matching over 9 bases. Input material: blood. The chain's CDR3 is CSATNLAGVYNEQFF. CDR3 nucleotides: TGCAGTGCTACTAACTTAGCGGGAGTATACAATGAGCAGTTCTTC.